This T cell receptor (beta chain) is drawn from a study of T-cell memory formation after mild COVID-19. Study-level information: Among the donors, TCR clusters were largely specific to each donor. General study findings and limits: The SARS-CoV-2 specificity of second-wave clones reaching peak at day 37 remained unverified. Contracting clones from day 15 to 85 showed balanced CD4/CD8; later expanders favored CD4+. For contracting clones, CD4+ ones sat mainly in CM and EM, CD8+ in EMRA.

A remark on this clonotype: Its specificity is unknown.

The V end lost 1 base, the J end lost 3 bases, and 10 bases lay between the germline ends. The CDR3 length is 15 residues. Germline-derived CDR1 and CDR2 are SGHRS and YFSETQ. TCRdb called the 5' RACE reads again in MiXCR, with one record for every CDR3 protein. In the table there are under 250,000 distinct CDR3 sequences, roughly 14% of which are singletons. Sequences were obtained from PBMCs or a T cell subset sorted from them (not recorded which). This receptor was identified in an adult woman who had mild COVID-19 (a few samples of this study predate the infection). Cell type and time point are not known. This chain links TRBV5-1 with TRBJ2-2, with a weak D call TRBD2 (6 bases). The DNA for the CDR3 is TGCGCCAGCAGCTTGAACCGGGACTACACCGGGGAGCTGTTTTTT. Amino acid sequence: CASSLNRDYTGELFF.